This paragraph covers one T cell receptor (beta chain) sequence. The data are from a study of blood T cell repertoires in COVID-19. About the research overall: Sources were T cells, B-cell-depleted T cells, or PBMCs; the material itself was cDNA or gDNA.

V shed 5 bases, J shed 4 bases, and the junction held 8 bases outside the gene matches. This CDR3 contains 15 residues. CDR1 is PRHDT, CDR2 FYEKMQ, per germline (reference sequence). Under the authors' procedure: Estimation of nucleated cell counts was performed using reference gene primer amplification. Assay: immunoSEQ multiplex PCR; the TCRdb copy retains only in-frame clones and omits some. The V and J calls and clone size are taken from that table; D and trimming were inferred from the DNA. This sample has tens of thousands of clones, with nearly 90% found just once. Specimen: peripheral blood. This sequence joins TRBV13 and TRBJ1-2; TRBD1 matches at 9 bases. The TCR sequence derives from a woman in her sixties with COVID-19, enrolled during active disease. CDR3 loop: CASSPGTGKGYGYTF. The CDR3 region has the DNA TGTGCCAGCAGCCCTGGGACAGGGAAGGGCTATGGCTACACCTTC. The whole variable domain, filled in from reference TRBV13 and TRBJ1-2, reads AAGVIQSPRHLIKEKRETATLKCYPIPRHDTVYWYQQGPGQDPQFLISFYEKMQSDKGSIPDRFSAQQFSDYHSELNMSSLELGDSALYFCASSPGTGKGYGYTFGSGTRLTVV.